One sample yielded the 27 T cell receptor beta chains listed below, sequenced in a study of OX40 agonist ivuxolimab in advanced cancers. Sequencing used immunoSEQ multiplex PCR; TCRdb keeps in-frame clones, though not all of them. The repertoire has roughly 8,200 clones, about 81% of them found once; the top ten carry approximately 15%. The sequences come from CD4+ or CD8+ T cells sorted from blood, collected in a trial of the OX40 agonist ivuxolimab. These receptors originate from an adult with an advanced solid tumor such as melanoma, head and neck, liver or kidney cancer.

CDR3 residues: CASNPGSSYEQYF. The CDR3 DNA reads as TGTGCCAGCAACCCCGGGAGCTCCTACGAGCAGTACTTC. The chain carries TRBV5-4 and TRBJ2-7, with D possibly TRBD2 on 6 matching bases. There are 13 residues in the CDR3. Germline CDR1 and CDR2: SGHNT and YYREEE (reference sequence). Trimming pared 6 bases from V and 0 bases from J, leaving 10 bases between.

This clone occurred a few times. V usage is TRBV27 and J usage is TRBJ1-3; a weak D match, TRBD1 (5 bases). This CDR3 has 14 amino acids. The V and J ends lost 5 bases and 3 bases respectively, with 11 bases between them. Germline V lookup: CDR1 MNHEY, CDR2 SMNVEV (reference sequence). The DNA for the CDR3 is TGTGCCAGCAGTCCTTGGAGGGGTGGAAACACCATATATTTT. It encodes CASSPWRGGNTIYF.

CDR3 region: CASSLTGTGKETQYF. The CDR3 region has the DNA TGTGCCAGCTCTCTGACCGGGACAGGGAAGGAGACCCAGTACTTC. This chain links TRBV6-1 with TRBJ2-5, with 9 bases aligning to TRBD1. After removal of 8 bases from V and 5 bases from J, the junction contained 12 bases not matched to a gene. This CDR3 region has 15 residues. In germline, CDR1 is MNHNS, CDR2 SASEGT.

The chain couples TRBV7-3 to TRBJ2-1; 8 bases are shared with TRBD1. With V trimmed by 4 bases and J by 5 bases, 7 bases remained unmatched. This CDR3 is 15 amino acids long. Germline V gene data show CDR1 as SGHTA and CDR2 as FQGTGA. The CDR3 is CASSSPGQANNEQFF. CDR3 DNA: TGTGCCAGCAGCTCACCGGGACAGGCAAACAATGAGCAGTTCTTC.

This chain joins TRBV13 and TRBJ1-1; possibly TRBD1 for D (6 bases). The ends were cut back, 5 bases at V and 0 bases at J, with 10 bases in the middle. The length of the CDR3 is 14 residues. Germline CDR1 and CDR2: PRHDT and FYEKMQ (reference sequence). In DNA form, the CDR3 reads TGTGCCAGCAGCCCAGGACAGCTGAACACTGAAGCTTTCTTT. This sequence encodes CASSPGQLNTEAFF.

The CDR3 nucleotides are TGTGCCAGTTATGGGGGAATAGCGGGGGCCCGATACCAAGAGACCCAGTACTTC. Protein: CASYGGIAGARYQETQYF. The V and J genes are TRBV2 and TRBJ2-5; TRBD2 matches at 9 bases. The CDR3 covers 18 residues. With 9 bases clipped from V and 0 bases from J, the junction kept 17 bases outside the gene matches. Germline CDR1 and CDR2: SNHLY and FYNNEI.

The CDR3 spells CASSLRTGVSYNEQFF. In nucleotides, the CDR3 is TGCGCCAGCAGCTTGCGGACAGGCGTCTCCTACAATGAGCAGTTCTTC. The V and J genes are TRBV5-1 and TRBJ2-1; 7 bases map to TRBD1. The CDR3 contains 16 residues. J was trimmed by 0 bases and V by 1 base; bases with no gene match: 4. Germline CDR1 reads SGHRS; CDR2 reads YFSETQ.

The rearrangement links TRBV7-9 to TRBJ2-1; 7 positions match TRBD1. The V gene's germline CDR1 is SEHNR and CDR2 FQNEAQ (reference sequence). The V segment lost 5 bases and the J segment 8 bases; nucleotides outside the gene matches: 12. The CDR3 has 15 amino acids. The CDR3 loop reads CASSPPGTARDEQFF. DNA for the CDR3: TGTGCCAGCAGCCCCCCGGGGACAGCGCGCGATGAGCAGTTCTTC.

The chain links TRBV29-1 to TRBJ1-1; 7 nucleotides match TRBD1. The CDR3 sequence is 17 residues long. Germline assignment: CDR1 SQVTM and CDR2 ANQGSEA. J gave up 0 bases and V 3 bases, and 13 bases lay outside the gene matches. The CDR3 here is CSVEEAGGDIVNTEAFF. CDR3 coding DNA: TGCAGCGTTGAGGAAGCAGGGGGGGATATCGTGAACACTGAAGCTTTCTTT.

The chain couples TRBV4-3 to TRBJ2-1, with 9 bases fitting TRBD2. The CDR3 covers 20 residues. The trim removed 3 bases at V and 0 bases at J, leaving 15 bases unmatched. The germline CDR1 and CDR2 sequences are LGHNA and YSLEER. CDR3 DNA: TGCGCCAGCAGCCACTATATAAGCGGGGGGCCCGGGAGCTCCTACAATGAGCAGTTCTTC. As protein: CASSHYISGGPGSSYNEQFF.

The CDR3 region is CASSGNPGTGFYEQYF. Here the CDR3 DNA reads TGTGCCAGCAGCGGCAACCCCGGGACAGGGTTCTACGAGCAGTACTTC. The genes are TRBV7-9 and TRBJ2-5; 9 positions agree with TRBD1. The DNA end is more similar to TRBJ2-7, so the J call may be wrong. The CDR3 runs 16 residues. Germline CDR1 and CDR2: SEHNR and FQNEAQ (reference sequence).

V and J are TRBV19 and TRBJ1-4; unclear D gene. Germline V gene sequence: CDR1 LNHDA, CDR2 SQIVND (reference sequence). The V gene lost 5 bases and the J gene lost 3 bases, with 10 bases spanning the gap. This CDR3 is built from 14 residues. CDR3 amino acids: CASSFQDPNEKLFF. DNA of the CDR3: TGTGCCAGTAGTTTCCAGGATCCTAATGAAAAACTGTTTTTT.

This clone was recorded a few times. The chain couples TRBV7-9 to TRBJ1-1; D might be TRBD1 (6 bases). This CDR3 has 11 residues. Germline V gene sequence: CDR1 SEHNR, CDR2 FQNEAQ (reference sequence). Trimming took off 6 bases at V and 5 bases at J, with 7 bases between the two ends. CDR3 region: CASRRGTEAFF. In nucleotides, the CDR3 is TGTGCCAGCAGAAGGGGGACTGAAGCTTTCTTT.

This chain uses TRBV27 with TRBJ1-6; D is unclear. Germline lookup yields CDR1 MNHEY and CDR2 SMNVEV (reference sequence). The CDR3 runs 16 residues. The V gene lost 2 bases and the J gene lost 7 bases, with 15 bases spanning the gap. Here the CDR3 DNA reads TGTGCCAGCAGTTTAACAGAGCCCAGACCAAATTCACCCCTCCACTTT. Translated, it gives CASSLTEPRPNSPLHF.

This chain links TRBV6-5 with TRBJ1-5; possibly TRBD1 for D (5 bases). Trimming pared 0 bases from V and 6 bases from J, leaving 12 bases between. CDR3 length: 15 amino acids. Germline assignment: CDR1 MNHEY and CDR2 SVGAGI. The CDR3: CASSYSNQGAQPQHF. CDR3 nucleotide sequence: TGTGCCAGCAGTTACTCGAATCAGGGAGCTCAGCCCCAGCATTTT.

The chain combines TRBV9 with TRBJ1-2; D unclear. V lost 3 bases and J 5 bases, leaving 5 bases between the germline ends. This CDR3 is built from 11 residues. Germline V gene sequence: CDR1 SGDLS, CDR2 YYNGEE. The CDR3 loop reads CASSGWYGYTF. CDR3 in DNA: TGTGCCAGCAGCGGATGGTATGGCTACACCTTC. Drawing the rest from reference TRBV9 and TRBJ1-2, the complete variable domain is DSGVTQTPKHLITATGQRVTLRCSPRSGDLSVYWYQQSLDQGLQFLIQYYNGEERAKGNILERFSAQQFPDLHSELNLSSLELGDSALYFCASSGWYGYTFGSGTRLTVV.

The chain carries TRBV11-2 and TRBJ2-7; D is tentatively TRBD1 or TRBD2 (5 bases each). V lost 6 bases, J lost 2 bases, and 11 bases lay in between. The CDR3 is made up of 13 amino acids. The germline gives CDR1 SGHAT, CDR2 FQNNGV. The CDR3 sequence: CASSTGLTYEQYF. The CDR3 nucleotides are TGTGCCAGCAGTACAGGACTTACCTACGAGCAGTACTTC. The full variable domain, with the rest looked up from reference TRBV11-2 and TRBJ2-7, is EAGVAQSPRYKIIEKRQSVAFWCNPISGHATLYWYQQILGQGPKLLIQFQNNGVVDDSQLPKDRFSAERLKGVDSTLKIQPAKLEDSAVYLCASSTGLTYEQYFGPGTRLTVT.

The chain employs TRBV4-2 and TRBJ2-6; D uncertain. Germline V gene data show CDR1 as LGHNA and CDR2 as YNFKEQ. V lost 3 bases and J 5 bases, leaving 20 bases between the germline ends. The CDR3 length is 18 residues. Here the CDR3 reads CASSHYNKVTSRANVLTF. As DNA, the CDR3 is TGTGCCAGCAGCCACTATAACAAGGTTACAAGTCGGGCCAACGTCCTGACTTTC.

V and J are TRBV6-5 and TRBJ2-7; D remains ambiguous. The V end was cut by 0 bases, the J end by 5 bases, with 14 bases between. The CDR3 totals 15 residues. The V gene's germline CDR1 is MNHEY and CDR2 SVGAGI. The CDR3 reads CASSYSIGLAHEQYF. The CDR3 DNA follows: TGTGCCAGCAGTTACTCCATAGGCCTCGCCCACGAGCAGTACTTC.

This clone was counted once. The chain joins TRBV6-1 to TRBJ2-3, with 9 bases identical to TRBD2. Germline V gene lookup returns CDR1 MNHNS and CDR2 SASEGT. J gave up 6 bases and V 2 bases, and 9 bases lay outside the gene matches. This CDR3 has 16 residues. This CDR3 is CASSELRGGARDTQYF. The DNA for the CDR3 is TGTGCCAGCAGTGAACTGCGCGGGGGGGCGAGGGATACGCAGTATTTT.

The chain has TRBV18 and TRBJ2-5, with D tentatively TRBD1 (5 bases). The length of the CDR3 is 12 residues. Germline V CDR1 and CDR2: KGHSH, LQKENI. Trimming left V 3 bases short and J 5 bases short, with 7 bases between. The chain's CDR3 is CASSPGPETQYF. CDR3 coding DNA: TGTGCCAGCTCACCGGGGCCCGAGACCCAGTACTTC.

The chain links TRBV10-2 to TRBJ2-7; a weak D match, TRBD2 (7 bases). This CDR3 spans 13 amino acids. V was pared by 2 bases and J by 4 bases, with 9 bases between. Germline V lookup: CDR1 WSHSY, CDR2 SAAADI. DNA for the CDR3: TGCGCCAGCAGTGAGGCGGGGGCGTACGAGCAGTACTTC. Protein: CASSEAGAYEQYF.

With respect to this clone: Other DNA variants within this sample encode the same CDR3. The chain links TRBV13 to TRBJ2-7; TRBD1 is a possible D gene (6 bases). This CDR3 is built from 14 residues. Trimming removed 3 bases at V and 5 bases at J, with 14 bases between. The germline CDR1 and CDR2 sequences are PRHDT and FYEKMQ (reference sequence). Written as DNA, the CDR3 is TGTGCCAGCAGCTTGCGAACAGGGTCCCACGAGCAGTACTTC. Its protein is CASSLRTGSHEQYF. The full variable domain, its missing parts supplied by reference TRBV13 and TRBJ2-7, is AAGVIQSPRHLIKEKRETATLKCYPIPRHDTVYWYQQGPGQDPQFLISFYEKMQSDKGSIPDRFSAQQFSDYHSELNMSSLELGDSALYFCASSLRTGSHEQYFGPGTRLTVT.

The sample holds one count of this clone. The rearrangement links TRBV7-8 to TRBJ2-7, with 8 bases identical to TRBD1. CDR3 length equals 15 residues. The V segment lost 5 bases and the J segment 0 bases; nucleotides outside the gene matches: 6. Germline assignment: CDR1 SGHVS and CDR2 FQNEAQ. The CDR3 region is CASSQGQGPSYEQYF. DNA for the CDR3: TGTGCCAGCAGCCAAGGACAGGGACCCTCCTACGAGCAGTACTTC.

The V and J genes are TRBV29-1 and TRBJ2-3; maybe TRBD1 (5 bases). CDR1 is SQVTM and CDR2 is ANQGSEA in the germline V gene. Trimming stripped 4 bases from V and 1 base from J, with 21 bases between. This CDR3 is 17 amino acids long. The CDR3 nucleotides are TGCAGCGTTGCGAACCTTGACAGCGTAACGGGCACAGATACGCAGTATTTT. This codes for CSVANLDSVTGTDTQYF.

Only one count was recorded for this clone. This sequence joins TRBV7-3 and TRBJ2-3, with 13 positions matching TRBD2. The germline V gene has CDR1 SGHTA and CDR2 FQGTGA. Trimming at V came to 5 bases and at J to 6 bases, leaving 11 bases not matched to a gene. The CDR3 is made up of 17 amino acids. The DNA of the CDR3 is TGTGCCAGCAGCCCTGGGACTAGCGGGGTCCATGGGGATACGCAGTATTTT. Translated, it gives CASSPGTSGVHGDTQYF.

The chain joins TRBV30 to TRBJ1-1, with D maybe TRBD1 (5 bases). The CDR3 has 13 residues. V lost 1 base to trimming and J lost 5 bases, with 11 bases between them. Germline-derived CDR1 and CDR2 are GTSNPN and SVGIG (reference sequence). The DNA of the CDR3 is TGTGCCTGGAGTGATCCGGGGCGGACTGAAGCTTTCTTT. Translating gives CAWSDPGRTEAFF.